This is a list of T cell receptor beta chains from one sample in a study of post-analysis software for immune sequencing data. From the PCR reads, TCRdb called clonotypes with MiXCR, one entry per CDR3 protein. The sample has about 800,000 distinct CDR3 sequences, roughly 30% seen once. Sequencing was done on a sample of blood. The receptors stem from a girl under 18 with multiple sclerosis. Each CDR3 is given with its conserved first and last residue. Each record gives: J gene, V gene, D gene, clone size, CDR3 protein, CDR3 DNA. The D gene is left open where the match is weak. Not all rows give a size; the values are once, few, many and, for expanded clones, a class.

J: TRBJ1-1
V: TRBV6-6
D: -
size: -
CDR3: CASIFSRTEAFF
DNA: TGTGCCAGCATTTTCTCGAGGACTGAAGCTTTCTTT

J: TRBJ2-7
V: TRBV4-3
D: TRBD2
size: many
CDR3: CASSQGLAGYEQYF
DNA: TGCGCCAGCAGCCAGGGACTAGCGGGGTACGAGCAGTACTTC

J: TRBJ1-5
V: TRBV12-3/TRBV12-4
D: TRBD1
size: few
CDR3: CASSPGTGRQQPQHF
DNA: TGTGCCAGCAGTCCCGGGACAGGGAGGCAACAGCCCCAGCATTTT

J: TRBJ2-3
V: TRBV5-6
D: -
size: -
CDR3: CASSLLGKTSTDTQYF
DNA: TGTGCCAGCAGCCTGCTCGGTAAAACTAGCACAGATACGCAGTATTTT

J: TRBJ2-3
V: TRBV20-1
D: TRBD2
size: -
CDR3: CSAIPGLAGGPSADTQYF
DNA: TGCAGTGCCATTCCAGGACTAGCGGGGGGGCCGAGCGCAGATACGCAGTATTTT

J: TRBJ2-7
V: TRBV7-9
D: TRBD2
size: -
CDR3: CASSLETSGGYEQYF
DNA: TGTGCCAGCAGCTTAGAGACTAGCGGGGGCTACGAGCAGTACTTC

J: TRBJ1-1
V: TRBV20-1
D: -
size: -
CDR3: CSARDPRRYTEAFF
DNA: TGCAGTGCTAGAGATCCGAGGCGGTACACTGAAGCTTTCTTT

J: TRBJ2-1
V: TRBV28
D: -
size: -
CDR3: CAGSIGTNEQFF
DNA: TGTGCTGGGTCGATCGGAACCAATGAGCAGTTCTTC

J: TRBJ1-2
V: TRBV9
D: -
size: many
CDR3: CASSVDPGAYYGYTF
DNA: TGTGCCAGCAGCGTAGATCCAGGGGCCTACTATGGCTACACCTTC

J: TRBJ2-5
V: TRBV6-5
D: -
size: few
CDR3: CASSIERLSETQYF
DNA: TGTGCCAGCAGTATTGAGAGGCTGTCAGAGACCCAGTACTTC

J: TRBJ2-1
V: TRBV20-1
D: TRBD2
size: -
CDR3: CSASPTRSGGDYNEQFF
DNA: TGCAGTGCTTCCCCGACCCGGTCGGGGGGGGACTACAATGAGCAGTTCTTC

J: TRBJ2-3
V: TRBV2
D: -
size: few
CDR3: CASSNTELHSTDTQYF
DNA: TGTGCCAGCAGTAATACGGAGCTACATAGCACAGATACGCAGTATTTT

J: TRBJ2-5
V: TRBV9
D: -
size: few
CDR3: CASSVGGLGETQYF
DNA: TGTGCCAGCAGCGTAGGAGGGCTAGGTGAGACCCAGTACTTC

J: TRBJ2-7
V: TRBV6-5
D: TRBD2
size: -
CDR3: CASSHTSGLGGEQYF
DNA: TGTGCCAGCAGTCACACTAGCGGGCTGGGCGGCGAGCAGTACTTC

J: TRBJ1-2
V: TRBV7-9
D: TRBD1
size: -
CDR3: CASSSGQGTLGDNYGYTF
DNA: TGTGCCAGCAGCTCGGGACAGGGGACTTTAGGGGACAACTATGGCTACACCTTC

J: TRBJ2-5
V: TRBV12-3/TRBV12-4
D: -
size: -
CDR3: CASSQPPRVGETQYF
DNA: TGTGCCAGCAGCCAACCCCCCAGGGTCGGAGAGACCCAGTACTTC

J: TRBJ2-5
V: TRBV3-1
D: -
size: -
CDR3: CASSQGGGAGQQYF
DNA: TGTGCCAGCAGCCAAGGAGGGGGCGCGGGACAGCAGTACTTC

J: TRBJ2-7
V: TRBV9
D: -
size: -
CDR3: CASSYRGPPGEQYF
DNA: TGTGCCAGCAGCTACCGGGGTCCCCCAGGGGAGCAGTACTTC

J: TRBJ2-7
V: TRBV7-8
D: TRBD1
size: many
CDR3: CASSLEDRGYEQYF
DNA: TGTGCCAGCAGCTTAGAGGACAGGGGCTACGAGCAGTACTTC

J: TRBJ2-3
V: TRBV12-3/TRBV12-4
D: -
size: -
CDR3: CASSLDGTSTDTQYF
DNA: TGTGCCAGCAGTTTAGACGGGACGAGCACAGATACGCAGTATTTT